This TCR beta chain was sequenced for a study of shared T cell receptors in the human thymus (dated by TCRdb to the early 2020s). Describing the broader study: The study examined how the human thymus generates shared, self-reactive T-cell receptor alpha chains.

V is reduced by 10 bases and J by 8 bases, leaving a spacing of 18 bases between them. As encoded in the germline V gene (reference sequence), CDR1 is LNHDA while CDR2 is SQIVND. The CDR3 sequence holds 13 residues, the cysteine and phenylalanine included. The retained sequence is limited to the CDR3, 39 bases, with the frame set at the first base. Of note for this clone: The antigen this receptor binds is unknown. No quality values exist for individual bases; no much larger clone is one base distant.

Libraries came from the immunoSEQ multiplex PCR assay. Drawn from immuneACCESS, this table holds only the in-frame rearrangements with V and J called that TCRdb kept. Clones are partly lost; checked studies trace under half to an unresolved V gene and leave the rest unexplained. This sample lists about 660,000 clones; roughly 86% were detected once. The ten most abundant clones make up more than 0.009% of the sample. Another study also made use of these data, one on human thymus T cells. In that second paper, the authors write: Immunologically healthy infants undergoing open corrective cardiac surgery for congenital heart defects in Finland were used as donors. The thymus tissue came from surgical resects taken out during corrective cardiac surgery. Both the thymic and the peripheral blood repertoires appeared to show biased V and J gene segment usage. The related research found that thymic TCR repertoires overlapped highly between unrelated individuals. TCR alpha and beta repertoires from roughly eight infant thymus samples and a few related peripheral blood samples were characterized in the study. The cohort included over five male and two female infants, with donor ages spanning 7 to 244 days. Thymocytes were freed from the tissue by mechanical means and kept at -70 degrees C as pellets of roughly 8.5-31 million cells. Genomic DNA was extracted from frozen cell pellets with a QIAsymphony instrument. TCRB and TCRAD loci were amplified from a standardized quantity of quality-controlled genomic DNA using the immunoSEQ multiplex PCR assay. Amplicons spanned the V(D)J region at a length sufficient to cover the CDR3 and identify V and J genes. The commercial immunoSEQ service was used to sequence amplicons on an Illumina platform. Primer bias and sequencing errors were corrected as previously described, and TCRAD and TCRB were defined on the basis of the IMGT database. The repertoires were analysed using immunoSEQ Analyzer 3.0 and VDJTools for basic statistics, V/J segment usage, diversity estimates, rarefaction and pairwise overlap. Chao1, ChaoE, Efron-Thisted, Shannon and inverse Simpson indices were used to estimate diversity, which was also estimated on datasets down-sampled to the smallest sample. Repertoire overlap used strict matching of CDR3 nucleotide sequence, V gene and J gene, with Jaccard-based multidimensional scaling clustering. Thymus samples yielded on average about 810,000 unique TCRB clonotypes, compared with some 89,000 from blood samples.

The sequence joins TRBV19 to TRBJ2-4; TRBD2 could be the D gene, as 5 bases match. The material sequenced was thymocytes. The TCR originated in a boy younger than two with a congenital heart defect. Donor details come from another sample of the same person, matched by shared clones. The sequenced DNA: TGTGCCACCTTGGGCCCCCTGAGGGACATTCAGTACTTC. It translates to CATLGPLRDIQYF.